What follows are 20 T cell receptor beta chains derived from one specimen sequenced in a study of T cell repertoires in cytomegalovirus infection. These receptors' antigens are unknown. TCRdb re-derived calls from the reads in MiXCR, one entry per CDR3 protein. The table lists under 90,000 distinct CDR3 sequences, approximately 45% of them singletons. The source material was CD8+ T cells from cultured PBMCs, sampled from culture after CMV antigen stimulation. Every receptor here comes from a human donor in good health (CMV status not recorded). Some clones in this sample may be carry-over from other donors' samples.

This clonotype appeared a few times. The CDR3 DNA reads as TGTGCCAGCAGTTCGCCCAATCCTTTAGCCGGCTACACCTTC. This codes for CASSSPNPLAGYTF. The gene calls are TRBV6-5 and TRBJ1-2, with D unclear. Germline loops: CDR1 MNHEY, CDR2 SVGAGI. The CDR3 sequence is 14 residues long. Trimming removed 4 bases from V and 8 bases from J, with 17 bases in between.

This clonotype has a handful of counts. The chain links TRBV5-6 to TRBJ1-2; tentatively, D is TRBD1 (6 bases). The germline V gene has CDR1 SGHDT and CDR2 YYEEEE. Trimming cost V 3 bases and J 2 bases, with 26 bases left between them. This CDR3 spans 19 amino acids. CDR3 protein: CASSSNPRDNLPNNYGYTF. CDR3 DNA: TGTGCCAGCAGCTCCAACCCTCGGGACAATCTCCCAAACAACTATGGCTACACCTTC. Complete variable domain (other parts from reference TRBV5-6 and TRBJ1-2): DAGVTQSPTHLIKTRGQQVTLRCSPKSGHDTVSWYQQALGQGPQFIFQYYEEEERQRGNFPDRFSGHQFPNYSSELNVNALLLGDSALYLCASSSNPRDNLPNNYGYTFGSGTRLTVV.

The V call is TRBV6-1, the J call TRBJ1-1; D may be TRBD1 (6 bases). The CDR3 totals 15 residues. In germline, CDR1 is MNHNS, CDR2 SASEGT. V lost 1 base to trimming and J lost 5 bases, with 14 bases between them. Here the CDR3 reads CASSEGGGAGTEAFF. The CDR3 nucleotides are TGTGCCAGCAGTGAAGGGGGGGGGGCAGGTACTGAAGCTTTCTTT.

The sample holds one count of this clonotype. The chain carries TRBV4-1 and TRBJ2-7, with unresolved D. The germline CDR1 and CDR2 sequences are MGHRA and YSYEKL. This CDR3 region has 16 residues. V lost 1 base, J lost 1 base, and 14 bases lay in between. CDR3: CASSQAYRGLSYEQYF. The CDR3 DNA follows: TGCGCCAGCAGCCAAGCATACAGAGGATTATCCTACGAGCAGTACTTC.

This clonotype was observed a handful of times. V is TRBV7-3 and J is TRBJ1-5, with no clear D. Germline values: CDR1 SGHTA, CDR2 FQGTGA. With 5 bases removed from V and 6 bases from J, the gap between germline ends came to 11 bases. CDR3 length equals 13 residues. The CDR3 sequence: CASSPEVGQPQHF. CDR3 DNA sequence: TGTGCCAGCAGCCCTGAGGTGGGTCAGCCCCAGCATTTT.

This clonotype occurred a few times. The chain recombines TRBV4-1 with TRBJ2-2, with 14 bases identical to TRBD2. Germline CDR1 is MGHRA and CDR2 is YSYEKL. This CDR3 has 18 amino acids. Losses at the gene ends were 4 bases for V and 3 bases for J; bases not matched to a gene: 7. The CDR3 spells CASSLLGTSGRYTGELFF. CDR3 bases: TGCGCCAGCAGCCTCCTCGGGACTAGCGGGAGATACACCGGGGAGCTGTTTTTT.

Notes on this clonotype: Compared with germline, one end of the junction differs, possibly owing to a read error. The chain uses TRBV6-6 and TRBJ2-1, with 11 bases lining up with TRBD1. Germline-derived CDR1 and CDR2 are MNHNY and SVGAGI (reference sequence). CDR3 length: 13 residues. CDR3 loop: CASNGQGAAEQLF. The DNA for the CDR3 is TGTGCCAGCAATGGACAGGGGGCCGCTGAGCAGCTCTTC.

This chain connects TRBV4-1 to TRBJ1-6; 9 nucleotides agree with TRBD1. With V trimmed by 4 bases and J by 5 bases, 9 bases remained unmatched. Germline values: CDR1 MGHRA, CDR2 YSYEKL. The length of the CDR3 is 17 residues. The CDR3 DNA is TGCGCCAGCAGCCCCCGGGACAGGGAAGGAGATAATTCACCCCTCCACTTT. Residues: CASSPRDREGDNSPLHF.

In its sample, this clonotype was seen a few times. The chain uses TRBV7-6 and TRBJ2-1; TRBD2 agrees at 9 bases. CDR1 and CDR2 from the germline V gene are SGHVS and FNYEAQ. This CDR3 spans 15 amino acids. V trimming: 5 bases; J trimming: 4 bases; junction bases outside the gene matches: 6. The CDR3 spells CASSPRTSVYNEQFF. The CDR3 nucleotides are TGTGCCAGCAGCCCTCGGACTAGCGTATACAATGAGCAGTTCTTC.

This clonotype came up many times. The chain employs TRBV7-8 and TRBJ2-7; D is unresolved. CDR3 size: 14 residues. CDR1 is SGHVS and CDR2 is FQNEAQ in the germline V gene. The ends were cut back, 4 bases at V and 5 bases at J, with 15 bases in the middle. The CDR3 DNA reads as TGTGCCAGCAGCTGCGACACCCCTGACGACGAGCAGTACTTC. It encodes CASSCDTPDDEQYF.

This clonotype was detected many times. The chain employs TRBV7-2 and TRBJ1-1; D unclear. The CDR3 spans 15 residues. From germline, CDR1 is SGHTA and CDR2 FQGNSA. The V gene lost 3 bases and the J gene lost 0 bases, with 11 bases spanning the gap. The chain's CDR3 is CASSLNMWVNTEAFF. The CDR3 DNA is TGTGCCAGCAGCTTGAATATGTGGGTGAACACTGAAGCTTTCTTT.

The chain couples TRBV7-2 to TRBJ1-3; a weak D match, TRBD1 (5 bases). The V end was cut by 5 bases, the J end by 2 bases, with 13 bases between. The CDR3 sequence is 15 residues long. Germline values: CDR1 SGHTA, CDR2 FQGNSA. The chain's CDR3 is CASSRPQGTGNTIYF. CDR3 sequence (DNA): TGTGCCAGCAGCCGCCCCCAGGGTACTGGAAACACCATATATTTT. Drawing the rest from reference TRBV7-2 and TRBJ1-3, the complete variable domain is GAGVSQSPSNKVTEKGKDVELRCDPISGHTALYWYRQSLGQGLEFLIYFQGNSAPDKSGLPSDRFSAERTGGSVSTLTIQRTQQEDSAVYLCASSRPQGTGNTIYFGEGSWLTVV.

This clonotype has just a few counts. This sequence joins TRBV6-1 and TRBJ1-2; D is undetermined. Germline V lookup: CDR1 MNHNS, CDR2 SASEGT. The CDR3 sequence is 15 residues long. V was pared by 1 base and J by 0 bases, with 9 bases between. CDR3 nucleotide sequence: TGTGCCAGCAGTGAAGGCGCTGGGTCTAACTATGGCTACACCTTC. Its translation: CASSEGAGSNYGYTF.

The J gene is TRBJ2-1, the V gene TRBV7-3, with a weak D call TRBD2 (6 bases). The CDR3 is 15 amino acids. CDR1 and CDR2 from the germline V gene are SGHTA and FQGTGA. V lost 6 bases to trimming and J lost 5 bases, with 17 bases between them. This CDR3 is CASRPTGLNHNEQFF. The CDR3 coding sequence is TGTGCCAGCAGACCAACGGGACTTAACCACAATGAGCAGTTCTTC.

The V and J genes are TRBV2 and TRBJ2-3; possibly TRBD2 for D (6 bases). The V and J ends lost 4 bases and 1 base respectively, with 18 bases between them. The CDR3 totals 17 residues. CDR1 and CDR2 (germline): SNHLY, FYNNEI. CDR3 DNA: TGTGCCAGCAGTGGAGTAGGCGGGAACCATCGCACAGATACGCAGTATTTT. Translating it yields CASSGVGGNHRTDTQYF. The variable domain in full, completed from reference TRBV2 and TRBJ2-3, reads EPEVTQTPSHQVTQMGQEVILRCVPISNHLYFYWYRQILGQKVEFLVSFYNNEISEKSEIFDDQFSVERPDGSNFTLKIRSTKLEDSAMYFCASSGVGGNHRTDTQYFGPGTRLTVL.

The chain has TRBV4-2 and TRBJ1-1; maybe TRBD1 (5 bases). The CDR3 spans 14 residues. The V gene lost 5 bases and the J gene lost 8 bases, with 18 bases spanning the gap. In germline, CDR1 is LGHNA, CDR2 YNFKEQ. The CDR3 here is CASSSEGTPKEAFF. Written as DNA, the CDR3 is TGTGCCAGCAGCTCAGAAGGGACTCCGAAGGAAGCTTTCTTT.

The chain employs TRBV7-8 and TRBJ2-1; D is undetermined. The V and J ends lost 1 base and 5 bases respectively, with 12 bases between them. This CDR3 region has 15 residues. CDR1 and CDR2 (germline): SGHVS, FQNEAQ. This chain's CDR3 is CASSLGAGRDNEQFF. CDR3 DNA: TGTGCCAGCAGCTTAGGAGCTGGCCGAGACAATGAGCAGTTCTTC.

Only a few counts were recorded for this clonotype. This chain joins TRBV7-2 and TRBJ2-5; a possible D gene is TRBD1 (6 bases). Germline V gene sequence: CDR1 SGHTA, CDR2 FQGNSA. Deletions cut 4 bases from V and 1 base from J, with 10 bases between. The CDR3 runs 14 residues. The CDR3 reads CASSSIRGQETQYF. CDR3 nucleotide sequence: TGTGCCAGCAGCTCGATCAGGGGCCAAGAGACCCAGTACTTC. Drawing the rest from reference TRBV7-2 and TRBJ2-5, the complete variable domain is GAGVSQSPSNKVTEKGKDVELRCDPISGHTALYWYRQSLGQGLEFLIYFQGNSAPDKSGLPSDRFSAERTGGSVSTLTIQRTQQEDSAVYLCASSSIRGQETQYFGPGTRLLVL.

On this clonotype itself: The conserved phenylalanine or tryptophan is not found at the CDR3 terminus, so this likely reflects a read error. The V and J genes are TRBV7-9 and TRBJ2-2; D may be TRBD2 (6 bases). The CDR3 extends over 15 amino acids. Germline V gene lookup returns CDR1 SEHNR and CDR2 FQNEAQ (reference sequence). V was trimmed by 4 bases and J by 2 bases, leaving 11 bases between them. CDR3 protein: CASSSGGLNTGELFS. CDR3 DNA sequence: TGTGCCAGCAGCTCCGGGGGATTAAACACCGGGGAGCTGTTTTCT.

The CDR3 DNA reads as TGTGCCACCAGTGATGGTCGGGGTAGTTTATCCTACAATGAGCAGTTCTTC. Protein product: CATSDGRGSLSYNEQFF. The V gene is TRBV24-1, the J gene TRBJ2-1; TRBD2 is a possible D gene (5 bases). V was pared by 3 bases and J by 1 base, with 15 bases between. This CDR3 is built from 17 residues. Germline V gene sequence: CDR1 KGHDR, CDR2 SFDVKD.